These T cell receptor beta chains were read from a single sample in a study of T-cell memory formation after mild COVID-19. TCRdb passed the 5' RACE reads through MiXCR, listing each CDR3 protein once. The data show around 110,000 distinct CDR3 sequences, under 15% seen once. The sample consisted of PBMCs or a T cell subset sorted from them (not recorded which). These receptor sequences come from a man between 18 and 29 years old who had mild COVID-19 (a few samples of this study predate the infection). Cell type and time point are not known. CDR3s include the opening cysteine and the closing phenylalanine or tryptophan. A D gene is named only where the DNA matches it firmly.

>TRBD2|TRBV4-1|TRBJ2-3
CASSPGGDTQYF
>TRBD1|TRBV6-5|TRBJ2-2
CASSLGQGATGELFF
>-|TRBV9|TRBJ1-2
CASSVGQGGNYGYTF
>TRBD1|TRBV4-2|TRBJ2-1
CASSQDWAGQGRNEQFF
>-|TRBV12-3/TRBV12-4|TRBJ1-1
CASRTPLSDTEAFF
>-|TRBV12-3/TRBV12-4|TRBJ1-1
CASSHGGRATEAFF
>-|TRBV12-3/TRBV12-4|TRBJ2-1
CASSHIGATYNEQFF
>TRBD2|TRBV7-6|TRBJ2-1
CASSRSGGTSGADEQFF
>-|TRBV20-1|TRBJ2-7
CSASDLPPLEQYF
>-|TRBV12-3/TRBV12-4|TRBJ2-5
CASSLVMRYELPEETQYF
>-|TRBV7-9|TRBJ2-7
CASSFGTPYEQYF
>TRBD1|TRBV6-6|TRBJ1-5
CASSYLTGDSNQPQHF
>-|TRBV9|TRBJ1-2
CASSVGYGYTF
>TRBD1|TRBV10-3|TRBJ2-7
CAISESTQGSGTGNYEQYF
>-|TRBV4-3|TRBJ2-5
CASSQEGPAHQGTQYF
>TRBD1|TRBV12-3/TRBV12-4|TRBJ1-4
CASSPAGQDEKLFF
>-|TRBV6-6|TRBJ1-2
CASSYDRPYGYTF
>-|TRBV2|TRBJ2-5
CASSDRRETQYF
>-|TRBV6-2/TRBV6-3|TRBJ1-5
CASSYSLREPQHF
>-|TRBV6-2/TRBV6-3|TRBJ1-5
CASSEDNALNQPQHF
>-|TRBV4-3|TRBJ2-5
CASSQDRVGPPMETQYF
>TRBD2|TRBV7-2|TRBJ2-1
CASSLLAGTYNEQFF
>-|TRBV6-2/TRBV6-3|TRBJ1-5
CASSADRSMVYSNQPQHF
>TRBD1|TRBV27|TRBJ2-7
CASMTGDYEQYF
>-|TRBV23-1|TRBJ2-2
CASSQSGTTGTGELFF
>TRBD1|TRBV7-9|TRBJ2-1
CASSPGTEGFF
>-|TRBV5-1|TRBJ2-7
CASSFSRTSSYEQYF
>-|TRBV29-1|TRBJ2-1
CSVEGGAVRAYNEQFF
>-|TRBV15|TRBJ2-7
CATSRDKRPYEQYF
>TRBD2|TRBV6-2/TRBV6-3|TRBJ2-1
CASSPGLAAGEQFF
>-|TRBV6-5|TRBJ2-7
CASSAVLDEQYF
>-|TRBV7-9|TRBJ1-3
CASSLGPGGNTIYF